What follows are 7 T cell receptor beta chains derived from one specimen sequenced in a study of regulatory T cells in long-lasting Graves disease. Time point denoted: newly diagnosed GD, antithyroid drugs for less than 3 months. With RNA extracted from PBMCs as input, the TCR library was made. Both iRepertoire HTBI primers and Arm-PCR of CDR3 regions were used to build the TCR beta libraries. TCRdb passed the multiplex PCR reads through MiXCR, listing each CDR3 protein once. The sample yields 500,000 or so distinct CDR3 sequences, under 20% seen once. These same data were also listed under a study on T cells in Graves' hyperthyroidism and ophthalmopathy.

The material sequenced was peripheral blood mononuclear cells (PBMCs), taken at new diagnosis, from a patient treated with antithyroid drugs. Receptor source: a man between 35 and 55 years old with Graves disease.

This clonotype was seen many times. The CDR3 spells CSARQREYGETQYF. The CDR3 coding sequence is TGCAGTGCTAGGCAGCGGGAGTACGGGGAGACCCAGTACTTC. The chain links TRBV20-1 to TRBJ2-5; 8 nucleotides match TRBD2. Losses at the gene ends were 3 bases for V and 5 bases for J; bases not matched to a gene: 8. The length of the CDR3 is 14 residues. Germline loops: CDR1 DFQATT, CDR2 SNEGSKA (reference sequence).

The chain links TRBV20-1 to TRBJ2-1; 8 nucleotides align to TRBD1. CDR3 size: 11 residues. Germline lookup yields CDR1 DFQATT and CDR2 SNEGSKA (reference sequence). The CDR3 DNA is TGCAGCGCAGACAGGGGCAATGAGCAGTTCTTC. It codes for CSADRGNEQFF.

This clonotype has only a few counts. The chain uses TRBV19 and TRBJ2-7; 8 positions agree with TRBD2. V gave up 5 bases and J gave up 6 bases; unmatched junction bases: 0. The CDR3 extends over 11 amino acids. The V gene's germline CDR1 is LNHDA and CDR2 SQIVND (reference sequence). This CDR3 reads CASSGLAEQYF. The CDR3 DNA follows: TGTGCCAGTAGTGGACTAGCCGAGCAGTACTTC.

There are a few counts of this clonotype. The rearrangement links TRBV7-9 to TRBJ2-2, with TRBD2 matching over 9 bases. This CDR3 region has 16 residues. V shed 2 bases and J 0 bases; nucleotides not matched to a gene: 1. Germline assignment: CDR1 SEHNR and CDR2 FQNEAQ (reference sequence). The CDR3 loop is CASSLRTSANTGELFF. The CDR3 nucleotides read TGTGCCAGCAGCTTAAGGACTAGCGCGAACACCGGGGAGCTGTTTTTT.

Ten or more counts support this clonotype. In nucleotides, the CDR3 is TGCAGTGCTAGCCTGCCAGCGGGAGCATATGAGCAGTTCTTC. It specifies CSASLPAGAYEQFF. V is TRBV20-1 and J is TRBJ2-1, with 8 nucleotides matching TRBD2. From germline, CDR1 is DFQATT and CDR2 SNEGSKA (reference sequence). The CDR3 totals 14 residues. The J segment lost 8 bases and the V segment lost 3 bases, leaving 9 bases of the junction unmatched.

This clonotype occurred a few times. V gene TRBV20-1 combines with J gene TRBJ2-7; D possibly corresponds to TRBD2 (6 bases). Germline lookup yields CDR1 DFQATT and CDR2 SNEGSKA (reference sequence). The V end lost 6 bases, the J end lost 0 bases, and 21 bases lay between the germline ends. This CDR3 comprises 16 residues. CDR3 sequence (DNA): TGCAGTGCCAGGATTTTAAGCGGGCAACACTCCTACGAGCAGTACTTC. Encoded protein: CSARILSGQHSYEQYF.

This clonotype showed up just a few times. V usage is TRBV15 and J usage is TRBJ2-1; D is undetermined. The CDR3 contains 12 residues. Trimming took 5 bases from V and 9 from J, leaving 11 bases between them. CDR1 and CDR2 from the germline V gene are LNHNV and YYDKDF (reference sequence). This CDR3 is CATSVSGVEQFF. The CDR3 DNA reads as TGTGCCACCAGCGTGAGTGGGGTTGAGCAGTTCTTC.